Listed here are 9 T cell receptor beta chains from one sample, sequenced in a study. The sorted Tregs were CD4+CD25+CD127-/low cells. TCRdb fed the 5' RACE reads into MiXCR, producing one record per CDR3 protein. The data hold 35,000 to 50,000 distinct CDR3 sequences, with less than 25% observed a single time. Sequencing input: Tregs sorted from blood. The receptors stem from a female donor with breast cancer.

This clonotype has a count of ten or more. The chain links TRBV20-1 to TRBJ2-1; D unresolved. The CDR3 is made up of 13 amino acids. V was cut by 2 bases and J by 8 bases, with 13 bases left in between. CDR1 DFQATT and CDR2 SNEGSKA come from the germline V gene (reference sequence). The CDR3 loop is CSARTLETDEQFF. CDR3 coding DNA: TGCAGTGCTAGAACGCTAGAGACTGATGAGCAGTTCTTC.

This clonotype has a count of ten or more. This chain links TRBV27 with TRBJ2-3, with D unresolved. The CDR3 has 13 residues. V gave up 7 bases and J gave up 0 bases, with 8 bases separating them. Germline CDR1 is MNHEY and CDR2 is SMNVEV (reference sequence). In DNA, the CDR3 is TGTGCCAGCAAAGTCCGTAGCACAGATACGCAGTATTTT. Translation gives CASKVRSTDTQYF.

The V gene is TRBV7-2, the J gene TRBJ2-7; 9 bases fit TRBD1. The CDR3 loop spans 14 amino acids. V lost 3 bases and J lost 6; bases outside the gene matches: 6. Germline V gene data show CDR1 as SGHTA and CDR2 as FQGNSA. The CDR3 DNA is TGTGCCAGCAGCTTTGCCGGGACAGGGCGCGAGCAGTACTTC. Encoded protein: CASSFAGTGREQYF.

On this clonotype itself: A much larger clone differs from this one at a single base, so this may be a read error. The chain carries TRBV5-1 and TRBJ2-1, with 7 bases lining up with TRBD2. V gave up 3 bases and J gave up 6 bases; unmatched junction bases: 9. Germline CDR1 SGHRS, CDR2 YFSETQ. CDR3 length equals 15 residues. The CDR3 DNA reads as TGCGCCAGCAGCTGGCGGGGTGGCGGGAGCAATGAGCAGTTCTTC. Protein: CASSWRGGGSNEQFF.

In its sample, this clonotype was seen many times. J is TRBJ2-1 and V is TRBV7-6; 9 nucleotides line up with TRBD2. The germline gives CDR1 SGHVS, CDR2 FNYEAQ. The CDR3 loop spans 20 amino acids. V was clipped by 5 bases and J by 5 bases; unmatched bases: 22. The CDR3 DNA reads as TGTGCCAGCAGCCTCGGGGGTAGATTCTCCGGGACTAGCCTAGACAATGAGCAGTTCTTC. Its protein product is CASSLGGRFSGTSLDNEQFF.

Ten or more counts support this clonotype. This chain connects TRBV24-1 to TRBJ2-1; possible D gene TRBD2, 6 bases. The CDR3 totals 16 residues. Per the germline V gene, CDR1 is KGHDR and CDR2 is SFDVKD. V was cut by 1 base and J by 5 bases, with 14 bases left in between. The CDR3 DNA reads as TGTGCCACCAGTGATTTAACGGGAGAGGGGAACAATGAGCAGTTCTTC. Amino acids: CATSDLTGEGNNEQFF.

The rearrangement joins TRBV10-2 to TRBJ2-7, with 12 bases identical to TRBD2. This CDR3 is built from 16 residues. The germline CDR1 and CDR2 sequences are WSHSY and SAAADI. V gave up 7 bases and J gave up 0 bases; unmatched junction bases: 7. In DNA, the CDR3 is TGCGCCAGCATGGGACTAGCGGGTACTAGCTCCTACGAGCAGTACTTC. It translates to CASMGLAGTSSYEQYF.

This clonotype has just a few counts. This sequence joins TRBV7-2 and TRBJ2-2; no firm D call. The V end lost 1 base, the J end lost 4 bases, and 7 bases lay between the germline ends. Germline CDR1 reads SGHTA; CDR2 reads FQGNSA. The length of the CDR3 is 14 residues. The CDR3 DNA follows: TGTGCCAGCAGCTTAGATTCGGTCACCGGGGAGCTGTTTTTT. Its translation: CASSLDSVTGELFF. Supplemented by reference TRBV7-2 and TRBJ2-2, the full variable domain reads GAGVSQSPSNKVTEKGKDVELRCDPISGHTALYWYRQSLGQGLEFLIYFQGNSAPDKSGLPSDRFSAERTGGSVSTLTIQRTQQEDSAVYLCASSLDSVTGELFFGEGSRLTVL.

A remark on this clonotype: Given the absence of the conserved phenylalanine or tryptophan at the CDR3 end, a read error is likely. This chain joins TRBV7-2 and TRBJ2-1, with TRBD2 as a possible D gene (5 bases). V gave up 2 bases and J gave up 10 bases, with 9 bases separating them. The CDR3 totals 12 residues. The V gene's germline CDR1 is SGHTA and CDR2 FQGNSA. In nucleotides, the CDR3 is TGTGCCAGCAGCTTATTACTAGACGAGCAGTTCCTC. This translates into CASSLLLDEQFL.